This entry concerns a single T cell receptor (beta chain). This specimen comes from a study of blood T cells in healthy people across ages. CDR1 KGHDR and CDR2 SFDVKD come from the germline V gene. Trimming at V came to 6 bases and at J to 3 bases, leaving 9 bases not matched to a gene. This CDR3 region has 15 residues. Sample-barcoded 5' priming and a J-beta primer mix drove a second PCR of roughly 6 to 12 cycles. TCRdb re-called the 5' RACE reads through MiXCR, storing one row per CDR3 protein. The top ten clones hold about 19% of a sample with 1,100,000 or so distinct CDR3 sequences, 40% to 55% of them seen once.

Sequencing was carried out using blood. This clonotype originated in a woman in her sixties in good health. The chain couples TRBV24-1 to TRBJ2-5; the match to TRBD1 covers 7 bases. This CDR3 is CATSPSFDREETQYF. DNA of the CDR3: TGTGCCACCAGTCCCTCCTTCGACAGGGAAGAGACCCAGTACTTC.